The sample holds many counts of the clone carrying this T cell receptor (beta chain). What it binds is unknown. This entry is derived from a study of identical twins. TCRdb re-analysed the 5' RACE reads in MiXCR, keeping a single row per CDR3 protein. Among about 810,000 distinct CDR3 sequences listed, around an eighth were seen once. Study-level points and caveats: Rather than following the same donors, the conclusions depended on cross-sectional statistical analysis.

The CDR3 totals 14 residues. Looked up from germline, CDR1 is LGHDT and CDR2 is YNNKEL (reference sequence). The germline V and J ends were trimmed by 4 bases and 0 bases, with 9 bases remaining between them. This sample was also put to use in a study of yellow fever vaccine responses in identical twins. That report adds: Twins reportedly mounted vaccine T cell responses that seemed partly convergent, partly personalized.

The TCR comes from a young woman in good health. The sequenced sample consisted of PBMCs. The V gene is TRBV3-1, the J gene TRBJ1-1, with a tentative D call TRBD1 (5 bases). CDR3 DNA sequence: TGTGCCAGCAGCCCGACAGCACTGAACACTGAAGCTTTCTTT. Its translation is CASSPTALNTEAFF.